Each of the 3 T cell receptor beta chains below was sequenced from the same sample in a study of blood T cell repertoires in COVID-19. Clones were read by immunoSEQ multiplex PCR, and TCRdb kept only the in-frame ones, dropping some. The table has roughly 220,000 clones, 84% seen once; the top ten hold less than 20%. The sequenced material came from peripheral blood. Source of these receptors: a young man with active or convalescent COVID-19.

This clone turned up a few times. This rearrangement joins TRBV15 to TRBJ2-7, with a weak D call TRBD2 (5 bases). This CDR3 region has 14 residues. In germline, CDR1 is LNHNV, CDR2 YYDKDF (reference sequence). The V and J ends lost 1 base and 0 bases respectively, with 7 bases between them. Written as DNA, the CDR3 is TGTGCCACCAGCAGAGTGGGGAGCTCCTACGAGCAGTACTTC. Protein product: CATSRVGSSYEQYF. Variable domain in full (rest from reference TRBV15 and TRBJ2-7): DAMVIQNPRYQVTQFGKPVTLSCSQTLNHNVMYWYQQKSSQAPKLLFHYYDKDFNNEADTPDNFQSRRPNTSFCFLDIRSPGLGDTAMYLCATSRVGSSYEQYFGPGTRLTVT.

The chain couples TRBV28 to TRBJ2-5; D gene unclear. The CDR3 length is 11 residues. V gave up 6 bases and J gave up 7 bases, with 9 bases separating them. The germline V gene has CDR1 MDHEN and CDR2 SYDVKM. The CDR3 region is CASRSSGTQYF. In nucleotides, the CDR3 is TGTGCCAGCAGGTCCTCGGGGACCCAGTACTTC. Using reference TRBV28 and TRBJ2-5 for the parts outside the CDR3, the full variable domain is DVKVTQSSRYLVKRTGEKVFLECVQDMDHENMFWYRQDPGLGLRLIYFSYDVKMKEKGDIPEGYSVSREKKERFSLILESASTNQTSMYLCASRSSGTQYFGPGTRLLVL.

This clone occurred a few times. The chain has TRBV6-5 and TRBJ1-6; D uncertain. The ends were cut back, 6 bases at V and 8 bases at J, with 11 bases in the middle. Germline V CDR1 and CDR2: MNHEY, SVGAGI. The CDR3 runs to 13 residues. This CDR3 reads CASRPARDSPLHF. The CDR3 DNA is TGTGCCAGCAGACCAGCACGGGATTCACCCCTCCACTTT.